The TCR beta chain described here comes from a study of somatic mutations in cytotoxic T cells in rheumatoid arthritis. At the level of the study: The researchers flow-sorted some T-cell populations stained with V beta antibodies and got nearly 100% purity, and these included V beta1+ cells sequenced for TCRB. Findings and caveats of the study: Any difference in CD8+ T-cell clonality between patients who had rheumatoid arthritis and healthy controls who were age-matched was not statistically significant.

Authors' methods: There were rare matches between patient CD8+ clones larger than 1% and published virus-specific TCRB sequences. Repertoires were generated with immunoSEQ multiplex PCR, while TCRdb's copy carries only in-frame clones and drops some. D and trimming come from the DNA, and the V and J calls and clone size come from that table. The table shows more than 15,000 clones, with almost 85% occurring only once. V dropped 5 bases and J dropped 1 base, with 9 bases sitting between them. The CDR3 length is 14 residues. Germline assignment: CDR1 SNHLY and CDR2 FYNNEI. About this clone itself: Its antigen is still unknown.

V and J are TRBV2 and TRBJ2-4; D is perhaps TRBD1 (5 bases). Sequencing used CD8+ T cells sorted from blood. This TCR was recovered from an adult with rheumatoid arthritis. The CDR3 nucleotides are TGTGCCAGCAGTAAAGGGGCGGCCAAAAACATTCAGTACTTC. It yields the protein CASSKGAAKNIQYF. Full variable domain (rest looked up from reference TRBV2 and TRBJ2-4): EPEVTQTPSHQVTQMGQEVILRCVPISNHLYFYWYRQILGQKVEFLVSFYNNEISEKSEIFDDQFSVERPDGSNFTLKIRSTKLEDSAMYFCASSKGAAKNIQYFGAGTRLSVL.